The TCR beta chain under discussion was sequenced for a study of T cell clones after liver transplantation (dated by TCRdb to about 2019). Study-wide context: Samples were obtained from ITN030ST, a randomized trial in which withdrawal of immunosuppression was attempted within 2 years of liver transplantation. Donor-reactive T cell clones were identified by TCRbeta sequencing following a pre-transplant mixed lymphocyte reaction and were subsequently tracked in post-transplant blood. Third party-reactive TCRbeta sequences were also identified from pre-transplant MLRs to serve as an antigen-independent comparator for donor-reactive sequences. Of the eight recipients, three were HCV-positive, while the remaining recipients had been transplanted for non-autoimmune, non-viral indications. Subjects received no induction therapy and standard immunosuppression until randomization at 12-24 months post-transplant. To count as tolerant, a recipient had to stay completely off immunosuppression for at least one year without liver enzymes climbing beyond twice the upper limit of normal. Blood samples were taken pre-transplant, pre-randomization before withdrawal, and post-randomization after full withdrawal or failed withdrawal. The study cohort included 8 liver transplant recipients, of whom 3 were classified as tolerant and 5 as non-tolerant.

Worth noting for this clone: Which antigen it targets is not known. No quality values exist for individual bases; no much larger clone is one base distant.

The study at large found these results: Once repertoire turnover was taken into account, donor-reactive detection showed a significant reduction for CD4 in 7 of 8 subjects and for CD8 in 8 of 8. In two subjects, low numbers of available donor cells limited the measurable donor-reactive repertoire. A significant post-transplant decrease in circulating donor-reactive CD4 TCRbeta sequences was observed in most of the 8 subjects, irrespective of tolerance or HCV status. Because no allograft tissue specimens were available, donor-reactive T cells may have migrated into the graft instead of being deleted. Donor-reactive sequences declined more than third party-reactive ones, suggesting partial antigen-specific deletion unrelated to withdrawal success. Because of small, heterogeneous patient numbers and non-standardized post-transplant time points, the conclusions were only preliminary.

Interpreted using the paper, the time point label stands for: pre-transplant. Unstimulated PBMCs, after thawing, were stained for CD3, CD4 and CD8 and then FACS-sorted into CD3+CD4+ and CD3+CD8+ populations. Randomization to immunosuppression withdrawal applied to every one of the 8 studied subjects. The Qiagen DNeasy Blood and Tissue Kit was used to isolate genomic DNA. Using immunoSEQ, frozen genomic DNA was subjected to high-throughput TCRbeta CDR3 sequencing, a process that included PCR amplification, mapping, bias correction and internal controls. Per the authors' processing: Only productive rearrangements were retained, with each unique TCRbeta sequence defined by its CDR3 nucleotide sequence together with its V and J gene. For classification of a sequence as donor-reactive, at least 5-fold expansion in CFSE-low cells relative to unstimulated pre-transplant cells and a frequency of at least 0.01% were required. To ensure at least 90% detection power, minimum frequency thresholds were set for each subject based on that subject's lowest-template unstimulated sample. Jensen-Shannon divergence between the top 1000 TCRbeta sequences post-transplant and pre-transplant was used to measure repertoire turnover. Changes in detection of donor-reactive sequences were tested with two-sided Fisher's exact tests. TCRdb limited this immuneACCESS table to in-frame rearrangements with V and J called. A share of clones is missing; checked studies link under half to unresolved V genes, and the rest is unexplained. D and trimming were read from the DNA, whereas the V and J calls and clone size are those reported in that table. This sample gives tens of thousands of clones in total; around nine tenths of them show up just once. The top ten constitute approximately 2.4% of the sample.

This receptor was taken from a human donor who received a liver transplant. Sample: CD4+ T cells from blood, taken before liver transplant.

Read as DNA, the sequence is TGCGCCAGCAGCAAGGACCCAAACACTGAAGCTTTCTTT. The translation is CASSKDPNTEAFF. Recombination linked TRBV5-1 to TRBJ1-1; the D gene lacks a confident call. V loses 4 bases, J loses 2 bases, and the germline ends lie 9 bases apart. CDR1 SGHRS and CDR2 YFSETQ were looked up in the germline V gene. The CDR3 contains 13 residues, cysteine and phenylalanine counted. Of all the DNA, just the CDR3 is kept, 39 bases in frame from base 1.